This TCR beta chain was retrieved from a study of shared clonotypes between healthy human individuals. The wider study: With ages of 18 to 49, the donors were two women and a few men.

TCRdb's copy holds only in-frame clones and misses some; the assay was immunoSEQ multiplex PCR. This sample carries 1,400,000 or so clones, approximately 98.5% of them seen once, and the ten largest clones take 0.36%. CDR3 length: 13 residues. Trimming cost V 5 bases and J 13 bases, with 17 bases left between them. Germline CDR1 reads MNHGY; CDR2 reads SAAAGT. The sequenced sample was naive CD4+ T cells sorted from blood. The subset: CD45RA+ positively selected. The source is a man aged 30 to 45 in good health. V usage is TRBV6-8 and J usage is TRBJ2-2, with D possibly matching TRBD1 (5 bases). CDR3: CASSPYRFRGLFF. In DNA form, the CDR3 reads TGTGCCAGCAGTCCCTACAGGTTTAGGGGGCTGTTTTTT.